These T cell receptor beta chains were read from a single sample in a study of cytomegalovirus exposure and HLA in healthy donors. The method was immunoSEQ multiplex PCR; TCRdb's version includes in-frame clones alone and lacks a portion of them. Among 200,000 to 250,000 clones listed, under 70% were seen once. Sequenced material: PBMCs. The source of these receptors is a man in his forties in good health and CMV-seropositive. The CDR3 runs from the conserved cysteine through the conserved F or W. A D gene is named only where the DNA matches it firmly. Size tells how often a clone was seen (once, few, many) or the class of an expanded clone, and some rows leave it out.

>TRBV6-1|-|TRBJ2-7|once
TGTGCCAGCAGTCCCGGGGGAAGGCCGAGCGAGCAGTACTTC
CASSPGGRPSEQYF
>TRBV7-2|-|TRBJ1-1|-
TGTGCCAGCAGCTTCGACAGGACCAACACTGAAGCTTTCTTT
CASSFDRTNTEAFF
>TRBV7-9|TRBD1|TRBJ1-4|-
TGTGCCACCCGTATTGGGACAGGGAATGAAAAACTGTTTTTT
CATRIGTGNEKLFF
>TRBV6-6|TRBD1|TRBJ2-7|-
TGTGCCAGCAGGAGGGGGATGGGACAGGGTACCTACGAGCAGTACTTC
CASRRGMGQGTYEQYF
>TRBV5-1|TRBD1|TRBJ1-2|-
TGCGCCAGCAGCTTGGCCGAGACAGGGAATGGCTACACCTTC
CASSLAETGNGYTF
>TRBV5-6|-|TRBJ1-6|-
TGTGCCAGCAGCTCGGGTCCTCGGGTGGATAATTCACCCCTCCACTTT
CASSSGPRVDNSPLHF
>TRBV5-1|TRBD1|TRBJ1-2|few
TGCGCCAGCAGCTTGGGGACAGGGGGTCACTATGGCTACACCTTC
CASSLGTGGHYGYTF
>TRBV13|-|TRBJ1-5|-
TGTGCCAGCAGCTTCCGGGGAAGCAATCAGCCCCAGCATTTT
CASSFRGSNQPQHF
>TRBV7-6|-|TRBJ2-7|-
TGTGCCAGCAGCTTAGCTCCTAGCTCCTACGAGCAGTACTTC
CASSLAPSSYEQYF
>TRBV2|-|TRBJ2-1|-
TGTGCCAGTGAGCATATCCACAATGAGCAGTTCTTC
CASEHIHNEQFF
>TRBV14|-|TRBJ1-5|-
TGTGCCAGCAGCCAAGAGGGGGGGTATAGCAATCAGCCCCAGCATTTT
CASSQEGGYSNQPQHF
>TRBV18|-|TRBJ1-4|-
TGTGCCAGCTCACCACCATCAGTTAATGAAAAACTGTTTTTT
CASSPPSVNEKLFF
>TRBV19|-|TRBJ1-1|few
TGTGCCACCAATGAGGGCCCCCAATGGGGAAGCACTGAAGCTTTCTTT
CATNEGPQWGSTEAFF
>TRBV6-5|TRBD1|TRBJ2-7|-
TGTGCCAGCAAACCAGGGGGTTCTCTGTACGAGCAGTACTTC
CASKPGGSLYEQYF
>TRBV2|TRBD1|TRBJ1-2|-
TGTGCCAGCTTTTCCCAGGGGGAAAGCTATGGCTACACCTTC
CASFSQGESYGYTF
>TRBV6-1|TRBD2|TRBJ2-1|once
TGTGCCAGCAGGACTAGCGGGGGGAGAGACAATGAGCAGTTCTTC
CASRTSGGRDNEQFF
>TRBV5-1|TRBD1|TRBJ1-3|-
TGCGCCAGCAGCCCTACAGGGGCCTCCTCTGGAAACACCATATATTTT
CASSPTGASSGNTIYF
>TRBV20-1|-|TRBJ2-5|-
TGCAGTGCTAGAGATTCCGGGACCCAGTACTTC
CSARDSGTQYF
>TRBV2|TRBD1|TRBJ1-5|-
TGTGCCAGCAGTGGAGGAGGGGGCCCCAATCAGCCCCAGCATTTT
CASSGGGGPNQPQHF
>TRBV7-7|-|TRBJ2-7|-
TGTGCCAGCAGCCCCCTGGGCCACGGCGACGAGCAGTACTTC
CASSPLGHGDEQYF
>TRBV4-1|-|TRBJ2-1|-
TGCGCCAGCAGCCAAGATCAGGAGGGGTGGGATGAGCAGTTCTTC
CASSQDQEGWDEQFF
>TRBV6-6|-|TRBJ1-5|-
TGTGCCAGCAGTTCCCCGATCGAGAATCAGCCCCAGCATTTT
CASSSPIENQPQHF
>TRBV10-1|-|TRBJ2-7|-
TGCGCCAGCAGTGATTCGAGCGAGCAGTACTTC
CASSDSSEQYF
>TRBV6-1|TRBD1|TRBJ2-1|-
TGTGCCAGCAGTGAAAGGGACAGGTTTTCAGATGAGCAGTTCTTC
CASSERDRFSDEQFF
>TRBV19|-|TRBJ2-7|-
TGTGCCAGTAGTATAGGAGGCACAGGGTATTGGGACGAGCAGTACTTC
CASSIGGTGYWDEQYF
>TRBV5-1|TRBD2|TRBJ2-7|-
TGCGCCAGCAGCTTGCGCGCTAGCGGGGGCATCTCCTACGAGCAGTACTTC
CASSLRASGGISYEQYF
>TRBV27|-|TRBJ1-6|-
TGTGCCAGCAGTTTAGGGCAAGCTGCCGAGTTCTATAATTCACCCCTCCACTTT
CASSLGQAAEFYNSPLHF
>TRBV5-4|-|TRBJ1-1|few
TGTGCCAGCAGCTTGGACCGAAACATGAACACTGAAGCTTTCTTT
CASSLDRNMNTEAFF
>TRBV18|TRBD1|TRBJ2-7|-
TGTGCCAGCTCACCACCGGACAGGGGGCTAAGTGAGCAGTACTTC
CASSPPDRGLSEQYF
>TRBV5-4|TRBD1|TRBJ2-7|-
TGTGCCAGCAGCCCCGCGGGACAGGGGGGATCCTACGAGCAGTACTTC
CASSPAGQGGSYEQYF
>TRBV7-9|TRBD1|TRBJ1-2|-
TGTGCCAACAGCTCGGACAGGGAAAAGGGCTACACCTTC
CANSSDREKGYTF
>TRBV7-9|TRBD1|TRBJ1-6|-
TGTGCCAGCAGCTTAGCGTATCTAGGACAGGGTGCCTATAATTCACCCCTCCACTTT
CASSLAYLGQGAYNSPLHF
>TRBV6-6|TRBD1|TRBJ1-2|-
TGTGCCAGCGTTGGGGGGGACAGGAACTATGGCTACACCTTC
CASVGGDRNYGYTF
>TRBV4-1|TRBD1|TRBJ2-7|-
TGCGCCAGCAGCACAGGGGGCGAAGAAGGCTACGAGCAGTACTTC
CASSTGGEEGYEQYF
>TRBV5-1|-|TRBJ2-5|few
TGCGCCAGCAGCTCCGGGTCGGGGGAGACCCAGTACTTC
CASSSGSGETQYF
>TRBV27|-|TRBJ1-6|-
TGTGCCAGCAGTTTCGCGGGAAATTCACCCCTCCACTTT
CASSFAGNSPLHF
>TRBV5-1|TRBD2|TRBJ2-1|-
TGCGCCAGCAGCCCCGGGACTAGCGGGGCTAGGAATGAGCAGTTCTTC
CASSPGTSGARNEQFF
>TRBV7-2|TRBD1|TRBJ2-1|-
TGTGCCAGCAGCTTACGGGACAGGGGATACAATGAGCAGTTCTTC
CASSLRDRGYNEQFF
>TRBV10-3|TRBD2|TRBJ2-3|-
TGTGCCATCAGGAAAGGACTAGCGGGGGGCCCCGGAAACACAGATACGCAGTATTTT
CAIRKGLAGGPGNTDTQYF
>TRBV15|TRBD1|TRBJ1-1|-
TGTGCCACCAGCAGCTCCCTTTTGGGACAGGGGCCCACTGAAGCTTTCTTT
CATSSSLLGQGPTEAFF
>TRBV4-1|TRBD2|TRBJ2-7|-
TGCGCCAGCAGCCCCACCCTAGCGGGGTCCTACGAGCAGTACTTC
CASSPTLAGSYEQYF
>TRBV9|-|TRBJ2-2|-
TGTGCCAGCAGCGTCAGGGGGGAAAACACCGGGGAGCTGTTTTTT
CASSVRGENTGELFF
>TRBV7-2|-|TRBJ2-2|once
TGTGCCAGCAGCCCTGGTCCGGGGTGGACCGGGGAGCTGTTTTTT
CASSPGPGWTGELFF
>TRBV2|-|TRBJ1-4|few
TGTGCCAGCAGTGGGGCAGGTGCAAATGAAAAACTGTTTTTT
CASSGAGANEKLFF